Following are 13 T cell receptor beta chains from one sample sequenced in a study of identifying expanded T cells in peripheral blood. Assay used: immunoSEQ multiplex PCR; TCRdb lists only in-frame clones, some missing. The sample consists of 100,000 or so clones, roughly 90% of them appearing once. Sequences were obtained from blood. All receptors derive from a person aged 18 to 70 in good health.

V is TRBV18 and J is TRBJ2-3; D is unclear. Germline lookup yields CDR1 KGHSH and CDR2 LQKENI. V was cut by 0 bases and J by 6 bases, with 4 bases left in between. The CDR3 covers 12 residues. Here the CDR3 reads CASSPPSDTQYF. Written as DNA, the CDR3 is TGTGCCAGCTCACCACCTTCTGATACGCAGTATTTT.

Written as DNA, the CDR3 is TGTGCCAGCAGTTCCCCCCCGACTAGCAGCCCCCCGGGGGAGCTGTTTTTT. Translating gives CASSSPPTSSPPGELFF. The V call is TRBV28, the J call TRBJ2-2; 7 nucleotides agree with TRBD2. Germline V CDR1 and CDR2: MDHEN, SYDVKM. The V gene end was trimmed by 4 bases and the J gene end by 8 bases; junction bases not matched to a gene: 16. This CDR3 is built from 17 residues.

This clone was seen a single time. This chain links TRBV10-1 with TRBJ1-1; 9 bases map to TRBD1. This CDR3 is built from 14 residues. In germline, CDR1 is WNHNN, CDR2 SYGVQD (reference sequence). Trimming removed 7 bases from V and 5 bases from J; junction bases left unmatched: 8. The CDR3, as DNA: TGCGCCAGCATCTCAGGGACAGGGCCTACTGAAGCTTTCTTT. The encoded protein is CASISGTGPTEAFF.

A single count supports this clone. V is TRBV30 and J is TRBJ1-2, with no clear D. The V and J ends lost 0 bases and 8 bases respectively, with 19 bases between them. The germline V gene encodes CDR1 GTSNPN and CDR2 SVGIG (reference sequence). This CDR3 spans 15 amino acids. The CDR3 region has the DNA TGTGCCTGGAGTGTAGTTTGTTCGTGTAGCGGGGGCTACACCTTC. Its translation: CAWSVVCSCSGGYTF.

This chain connects TRBV5-5 to TRBJ1-1; possibly TRBD1 for D (5 bases). The CDR3 covers 16 residues. Germline CDR1 and CDR2: SGHKS and YYEKEE (reference sequence). Trimming removed 4 bases from V and 1 base from J, with 17 bases in between. In DNA form, the CDR3 reads TGTGCCAGCAGCCTTACATCGAGCAGGGCGAACACTGAAGCTTTCTTT. It translates to CASSLTSSRANTEAFF. The whole variable domain, filled in from reference TRBV5-5 and TRBJ1-1, reads DAGVTQSPTHLIKTRGQQVTLRCSPISGHKSVSWYQQVLGQGPQFIFQYYEKEERGRGNFPDRFSARQFPNYSSELNVNALLLGDSALYLCASSLTSSRANTEAFFGQGTRLTVV.

The gene calls are TRBV13 and TRBJ1-2; 8 bases align to TRBD1. The CDR3 spans 15 residues. V was clipped by 4 bases and J by 8 bases; unmatched bases: 12. Per germline, CDR1 PRHDT and CDR2 FYEKMQ (reference sequence). The chain's CDR3 is CASSSRDRGWGGYTF. CDR3 bases: TGTGCCAGCAGCTCCCGAGACAGGGGATGGGGCGGCTACACCTTC.

The V gene is TRBV5-6, the J gene TRBJ1-6; D is unresolved. CDR1 SGHDT and CDR2 YYEEEE come from the germline V gene. Trimming stripped 6 bases from V and 11 bases from J, with 21 bases between. CDR3 length: 15 amino acids. CDR3 nucleotide sequence: TGTGCCAGCACTACTCGGACGGCTCACGATCCACCCCTCCACTTT. Protein product: CASTTRTAHDPPLHF.

For this clone: The junction departs from germline at one end; a sequencing error may be responsible. This chain joins TRBV7-6 and TRBJ2-7; D may match TRBD1 or TRBD2 (5 bases each). The CDR3 spans 15 residues. The germline gives CDR1 SGHVS, CDR2 FNYEAQ. In DNA, the CDR3 is TGTGCCAGCAGCCCGTGGGGCAGGGTTGGGGACGAGCAGTGCTTC. Translating it yields CASSPWGRVGDEQCF.

The genes are TRBV5-6 and TRBJ2-5, with D maybe TRBD1 (6 bases). CDR3 length: 15 residues. Trimming pared 3 bases from V and 1 base from J, leaving 13 bases between. From germline, CDR1 is SGHDT and CDR2 YYEEEE. In DNA, the CDR3 is TGTGCCAGCAGCTCTATAGGCAGGGGCCAAGAGACCCAGTACTTC. Translating gives CASSSIGRGQETQYF.

V and J are TRBV5-4 and TRBJ2-7; weak D call: TRBD1 (6 bases). This CDR3 comprises 15 residues. Germline V gene sequence: CDR1 SGHNT, CDR2 YYREEE (reference sequence). Trimming removed 4 bases at V and 2 bases at J, with 16 bases between. The CDR3 region has the DNA TGTGCCAGCAGCGCGTGGGGGACAACCGCCTACGAGCAGTACTTC. Amino acids: CASSAWGTTAYEQYF.

This rearrangement joins TRBV5-8 to TRBJ2-7; no definite D call. Looked up from germline, CDR1 is SGHTS and CDR2 is YDEGEE. The ends were cut back, 4 bases at V and 5 bases at J, with 13 bases in the middle. The length of the CDR3 is 13 residues. CDR3 amino acids: CASSPSGVHEQYF. In DNA form, the CDR3 reads TGTGCCAGCAGCCCCTCCGGTGTCCACGAGCAGTACTTC.

This clone has only one observation. For the CDR3, the DNA is TGTGCCAGCAGCTTAGGGTTCATCGGAATTGGAGAGACCCAGTACTTC. This codes for CASSLGFIGIGETQYF. The chain recombines TRBV7-9 with TRBJ2-5, with unresolved D. Trimming stripped 1 base from V and 4 bases from J, with 16 bases between. The CDR3 consists of 16 residues. CDR1 SEHNR and CDR2 FQNEAQ come from the germline V gene (reference sequence).

The V call is TRBV29-1, the J call TRBJ1-2; D not resolved. V gave up 0 bases and J gave up 4 bases, with 15 bases separating them. The CDR3 extends over 15 amino acids. CDR1 is SQVTM and CDR2 is ANQGSEA in the germline V gene. The CDR3 DNA reads as TGCAGCGTTGAAGACTCCCAGTCGGCGGGCTATGGCTACACCTTC. It specifies CSVEDSQSAGYGYTF.